The rows below give T cell receptor beta chains drawn from one sample of a study of T cells after yellow fever vaccination. TCRdb re-called the 5' RACE reads through MiXCR, storing one row per CDR3 protein. Among roughly 520,000 distinct CDR3 sequences listed, 20% to 25% were seen once. The material was PBMCs, obtained roughly 20 days after the first yellow fever vaccination. These receptors were obtained from a man between 18 and 29 years old who received the YFV17D yellow fever vaccine. The CDR3 runs from the conserved cysteine through the conserved F or W. The D gene is left open where the match is weak. Expanded clones get a size class; other rows say once, few or many, or leave the size out.

j_call	d_call	clone_size	v_call	cdr3_aa	cdr3_nt
TRBJ2-2	TRBD1	.	TRBV29-1	CSADRETGELFF	TGCAGCGCTGACAGGGAAACCGGGGAGCTGTTTTTT
TRBJ1-1	TRBD1	.	TRBV7-9	CASSQIRQGIRLGAFF	TGTGCCAGCAGCCAAATTAGACAGGGGATAAGACTCGGGGCTTTCTTT
TRBJ2-5	.	few	TRBV27	CASSLRTRETQYF	TGTGCCAGCAGTTTACGTACAAGGGAGACCCAGTACTTC
TRBJ1-1	.	.	TRBV7-9	CASSLFGGSDTEAFF	TGTGCCAGCAGCTTATTTGGGGGTAGTGACACTGAAGCTTTCTTT
TRBJ2-1	.	few	TRBV12-3/TRBV12-4	CASSLGGLGKEREQFF	TGTGCCAGCAGTTTGGGGGGACTCGGGAAAGAACGGGAGCAGTTCTTC
TRBJ2-2	TRBD2	.	TRBV11-2	CASRTFGGATGELFF	TGTGCCAGCAGGACGTTCGGGGGGGCCACCGGGGAGCTGTTTTTT
TRBJ2-5	.	.	TRBV5-1	CASSLEGLGLQETQYF	TGCGCCAGCAGCTTGGAAGGTCTGGGGTTACAAGAGACCCAGTACTTC
TRBJ2-3	.	few	TRBV5-1	CASSFPGRQTDTQYF	TGCGCCAGCAGCTTCCCGGGGCGTCAGACAGATACGCAGTATTTT
TRBJ1-1	TRBD1	few	TRBV4-2	CASSYQGADTEAFF	TGTGCCAGCAGCTACCAGGGGGCGGACACTGAAGCTTTCTTT
TRBJ1-4	TRBD1	few	TRBV4-3	CASSQPGTGTNEKLFF	TGCGCCAGCAGCCAACCCGGGACAGGGACCAATGAAAAACTGTTTTTT
TRBJ2-6	.	many	TRBV6-1	CASSEGGSGANVLTF	TGTGCCAGCAGTGAAGGGGGCTCTGGGGCCAACGTCCTGACTTTC
TRBJ1-3	.	many	TRBV11-2	CASSRALASPSSGNTIYF	TGTGCCAGCAGCCGGGCCCTAGCGTCGCCGTCCTCTGGAAACACCATATATTTT
TRBJ2-5	TRBD2	few	TRBV2	CAGRLAGETQYF	TGTGCCGGCAGACTAGCGGGAGAGACCCAGTACTTC
TRBJ1-4	.	few	TRBV15	CATSGGYNEKLFF	TGTGCCACCAGCGGGGGTTATAATGAAAAACTGTTTTTT
TRBJ1-1	.	many	TRBV5-1	CASSLKGDDTEAFF	TGCGCCAGCAGCTTGAAGGGGGATGACACTGAAGCTTTCTTT
TRBJ2-3	TRBD2	.	TRBV12-5	CASAKNPLSSGGADTQYF	TGTGCTAGTGCCAAAAATCCTCTATCTAGCGGGGGAGCAGATACGCAGTATTTT
TRBJ2-3	TRBD1	.	TRBV5-1	CASSPGGAKDTQYF	TGCGCCAGCAGCCCAGGGGGCGCAAAAGATACGCAGTATTTT
TRBJ1-1	.	few	TRBV18	CASSPTGAGVWAEAFF	TGTGCCAGCTCACCCACTGGGGCCGGGGTTTGGGCTGAAGCTTTCTTT
TRBJ1-2	TRBD1	few	TRBV27	CASSSGGGYGYTF	TGTGCCAGCAGTTCAGGGGGCGGCTATGGCTACACCTTC
TRBJ2-4	.	.	TRBV18	CASSRSVRGGDIQYF	TGTGCCAGCTCACGATCGGTCAGGGGTGGGGACATTCAGTACTTC
TRBJ2-1	TRBD2	.	TRBV29-1	CSVSISGGAVSEQFF	TGCAGCGTTTCCATTAGCGGGGGGGCGGTGAGTGAGCAGTTCTTC
TRBJ1-2	.	few	TRBV28	CASSLGSVTYGYTF	TGTGCCAGCAGTTTAGGATCGGTGACCTATGGCTACACCTTC
TRBJ2-3	TRBD2	.	TRBV7-8	CASRKTSGTSTDTQYF	TGTGCCAGCAGGAAAACTAGCGGGACTAGCACAGATACGCAGTATTTT
TRBJ2-1	.	many	TRBV4-2	CASSQDGETGYNEQFF	TGTGCCAGCAGCCAAGATGGGGAGACGGGGTACAATGAGCAGTTCTTC
TRBJ2-1	.	many	TRBV5-1	CASSLVGQLPNEQFF	TGCGCCAGCAGCTTGGTCGGGCAGTTACCCAATGAGCAGTTCTTC
TRBJ1-5	.	once	TRBV2	CASKQGVVDQPQHF	TGTGCCAGTAAACAGGGCGTGGTGGATCAGCCCCAGCATTTT
TRBJ2-5	.	few	TRBV4-2	CASSQDLEGGRTQYF	TGTGCCAGCAGCCAAGATCTCGAGGGGGGGAGGACCCAGTACTTC
TRBJ2-3	.	.	TRBV6-1	CASSLVRATDTQYF	TGTGCCAGCAGTCTCGTGAGGGCCACAGATACGCAGTATTTT
TRBJ2-5	.	few	TRBV9	CASSVGGDHGDGETQYF	TGTGCCAGCAGCGTGGGGGGAGACCACGGCGACGGAGAGACCCAGTACTTC
TRBJ2-5	.	.	TRBV5-1	CASSSEGGVETQYF	TGCGCCAGCAGCTCGGAGGGCGGGGTAGAGACCCAGTACTTC
TRBJ2-3	.	few	TRBV6-1	CASSTAGGTDTQYF	TGTGCCAGCAGCACAGCCGGGGGCACAGATACGCAGTATTTT
TRBJ2-7	.	.	TRBV5-1	CASSSYPQFGSYEQYF	TGCGCCAGCAGCTCCTACCCCCAGTTTGGGTCCTACGAGCAGTACTTC
TRBJ2-1	TRBD1	.	TRBV29-1	CSAQQGTVREQFF	TGCAGCGCCCAACAGGGGACGGTTCGTGAGCAGTTCTTC
TRBJ2-5	.	.	TRBV6-5	CASSYSGAQETQYF	TGTGCCAGCAGTTACTCGGGTGCTCAAGAGACCCAGTACTTC
TRBJ2-7	TRBD1	.	TRBV6-1	CTSSDYPGGPYEQYF	TGTACCAGCAGTGATTATCCAGGGGGCCCCTACGAGCAGTACTTC
TRBJ2-5	TRBD1	.	TRBV24-1	CATSDVDRARGETQYF	TGTGCCACCAGTGATGTCGACAGGGCCCGGGGTGAGACCCAGTACTTC
TRBJ1-1	.	.	TRBV27	CASSAGGNTEAFF	TGTGCCAGCAGTGCCGGGGGGAACACTGAAGCTTTCTTT
TRBJ1-4	.	.	TRBV7-9	CASSFRRGGEKLFF	TGTGCCAGCAGCTTTCGGAGGGGAGGAGAAAAACTGTTTTTT
TRBJ2-4	TRBD2	.	TRBV7-2	CASRWGGTNIQYF	TGTGCCAGCAGGTGGGGGGGTACAAACATTCAGTACTTC
TRBJ2-1	TRBD1	.	TRBV7-3	CASSPNTGENEQFF	TGTGCCAGCAGCCCCAATACAGGGGAAAATGAGCAGTTCTTC
TRBJ2-3	.	few	TRBV11-3	CASSLDSSITDTQYF	TGTGCCAGCAGCTTAGACTCTAGCATAACAGATACGCAGTATTTT
TRBJ2-1	TRBD2	few	TRBV12-5	CASGKTSGEVTEQFF	TGTGCTAGTGGTAAAACTAGCGGGGAAGTGACTGAGCAGTTCTTC
TRBJ2-2	.	few	TRBV20-1	CSARGMGPQNTGELFF	TGCAGTGCTAGGGGAATGGGACCTCAAAACACCGGGGAGCTGTTTTTT
TRBJ2-3	.	.	TRBV4-2	CASSQEAGRPTDTQYF	TGTGCCAGCAGCCAAGAGGCAGGGAGGCCCACAGATACGCAGTATTTT
TRBJ1-6	.	.	TRBV11-2	CASSSTTHKLALGSPLHF	TGTGCCAGCAGCAGCACCACCCATAAATTGGCCTTGGGGTCACCCCTCCACTTT
TRBJ1-5	.	.	TRBV6-2/TRBV6-3	CASSYSDGFGNQPQHF	TGTGCCAGCAGTTACTCGGACGGGTTCGGCAATCAGCCCCAGCATTTT
TRBJ2-5	.	.	TRBV2	CASSELPGGETQYF	TGTGCCAGCAGTGAACTCCCCGGGGGCGAGACCCAGTACTTC
TRBJ1-6	TRBD1	few	TRBV4-2	CASSRLMEPQGADNSPLHF	TGTGCCAGCAGCCGGCTTATGGAACCCCAGGGGGCGGATAATTCACCCCTCCACTTT
TRBJ1-4	TRBD1	few	TRBV7-9	CASSPGTGSIGILFF	TGTGCCAGCAGCCCTGGGACAGGGTCAATTGGGATACTGTTTTTT
TRBJ2-3	.	few	TRBV9	CASSVNLGSYTDTQYF	TGTGCCAGCAGCGTAAACCTGGGGAGTTACACAGATACGCAGTATTTT
TRBJ2-7	.	.	TRBV29-1	CSVLTGTSISYEQYF	TGCAGCGTTCTTACCGGGACAAGCATCTCCTACGAGCAGTACTTC
TRBJ1-2	.	.	TRBV6-1	CASGPGRKYGYTF	TGTGCCAGCGGGCCCGGTCGGAAGTATGGCTACACCTTC
TRBJ2-3	.	few	TRBV27	CASSRLGGTDTQYF	TGTGCCAGCAGTAGACTAGGGGGCACAGATACGCAGTATTTT
TRBJ1-5	TRBD1	few	TRBV7-2	CASSPGGAGGQPQHF	TGTGCCAGCAGCCCAGGGGGCGCGGGGGGTCAGCCCCAGCATTTT
TRBJ1-4	.	few	TRBV4-2	CASSQGGQSDEKLFF	TGTGCCAGCAGCCAAGGCGGGCAATCGGATGAAAAACTGTTTTTT